This T cell receptor beta chain was sequenced in a study of CD4 T cells in relation to SARS-CoV-2 and coronaviruses. Study details: After less than eleven days of antigen culture, PBMC TCR beta CDR3s were sequenced.

Profiled with immunoSEQ multiplex PCR; TCRdb holds only in-frame clones, not every one. The sample consists of about 20,000 clones, roughly 77% of them appearing once. On this clone itself: Its cognate antigen is unknown.

Before the COVID-19 pandemic, during about 2010-2018, CD4+ T cells were taken from unexposed donors. The cells were cultured for about ten days before CD4+ T cells were isolated. With V trimmed by 2 bases and J by 0 bases, 4 bases remained unmatched. The CDR3 length is 15 residues. Germline V gene data show CDR1 as SGHNT and CDR2 as YYREEE (reference sequence). The clonotype originates from a human donor in good health. The chain combines TRBV5-4 with TRBJ2-7; 8 bases agree with TRBD2. Input material: CD4+ T cells from PBMCs, cultured in vitro. The CDR3 region is CASSLGTSSSYEQYF. CDR3 nucleotides: TGTGCCAGCAGCTTAGGGACTAGTAGCTCCTACGAGCAGTACTTC. Complete variable domain (other parts from reference TRBV5-4 and TRBJ2-7): ETGVTQSPTHLIKTRGQQVTLRCSSQSGHNTVSWYQQALGQGPQFIFQYYREEENGRGNFPPRFSGLQFPNYSSELNVNALELDDSALYLCASSLGTSSSYEQYFGPGTRLTVT.